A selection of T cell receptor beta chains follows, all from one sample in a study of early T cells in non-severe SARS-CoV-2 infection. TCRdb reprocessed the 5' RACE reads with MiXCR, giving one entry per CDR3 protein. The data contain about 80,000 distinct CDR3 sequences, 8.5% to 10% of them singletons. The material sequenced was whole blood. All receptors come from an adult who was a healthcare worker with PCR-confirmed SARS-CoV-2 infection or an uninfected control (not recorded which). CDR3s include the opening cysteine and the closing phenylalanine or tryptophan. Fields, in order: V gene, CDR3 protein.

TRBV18,CASSPLGETQYF
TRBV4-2,CASRGGDTQYF
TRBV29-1,CTALLAGRGTDTQYF
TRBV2,CASMGETQYF
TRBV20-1,CSARELGGNQPQHF
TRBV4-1,CASSQDGGGVYEQYF
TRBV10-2,CASSERLLLAGGQTGSYEQYF
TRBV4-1,CASSQERSGQGSYNEQFF
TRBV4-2,CASSQWPSGTGVYF
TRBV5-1,CASSLQSGNTDTQYF
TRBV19,CASSIGPDYEQYF
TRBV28,CASSLGGRRNEQFF
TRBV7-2,CASSSARGGTQYF
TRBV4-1,CASSRAPGQGNTGELFF
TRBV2,CASSSGAIEQYF
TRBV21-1,CASINAGQGKTAGANVLTF
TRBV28,CASSIRQGAGRKLFF
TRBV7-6,CASSSLAGLGAGELFF
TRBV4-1,CASSQVEAQETQYF
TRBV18,CASSPSVAGGPNTGELFF
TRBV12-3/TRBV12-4,CASTRLGHDGYTF
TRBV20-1,CSARATREPGLAGQETQYF
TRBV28,CASSVTGGVTYEQYF
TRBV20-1,CSARLSGVYEQYF
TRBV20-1,CSASGPGSNQPQHF
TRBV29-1,CSGRAGGSETQYF
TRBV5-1,CASSRSAVTEAFF
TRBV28,CASSLGPAGLNTIYF
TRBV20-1,CSARGSSGANVLTF
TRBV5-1,CASSPIGARETQYF
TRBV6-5,CAGSEGGGRADTQYF
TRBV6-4,CASTPLGGAQVAGELFF
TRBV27,CASGLSGAPLYEQYF
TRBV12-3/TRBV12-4,CASSLKDGYTF
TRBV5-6,CASSVGPSGANVLTF
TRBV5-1,CASSGPSGSYNEQFF
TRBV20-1,CSAPPASGGSYEQYF